Listed below are T cell receptor beta chains from one sample, sequenced in a study of T cell responses to AZD1222 COVID-19 vaccine. The table came from immunoSEQ multiplex PCR; TCRdb's copy has only in-frame clones and leaves some out. This table has 150,000 or so clones, approximately 86% appearing once. Sequences were derived from peripheral blood, sampled after recovery from COVID-19. All receptors come from an adult who had recovered from COVID-19. CDR3s include the opening cysteine and the closing phenylalanine or tryptophan. D genes are given only for firm matches. The size entry is marked missing in some rows and otherwise reads once, few, many or a size class.

j_call d_call cdr3_length v_call clone_size cdr3_nt cdr3_aa
TRBJ2-7 NA 16 TRBV27 NA TGTGCCAGCAGTTTACTTGGGGGAAGTCGGTCCTACGAGCAGTACTTC CASSLLGGSRSYEQYF
TRBJ1-1 NA 13 TRBV6-5 NA TGTGCCAGCAGTTACTCCAGGGGCGGTGAAGCTTTCTTT CASSYSRGGEAFF
TRBJ2-5 NA 13 TRBV15 NA TGTGCCACCAGCAGCGGAGGGCGGGAGACCCAGTACTTC CATSSGGRETQYF
TRBJ1-5 TRBD1 14 TRBV6-5 NA TGTGCCGTCCGGGACAGGGCAAGCAATCAGCCCCAGCATTTT CAVRDRASNQPQHF
TRBJ1-4 NA 14 TRBV19 NA TGTGCCAGTAGACCGACAGCGAGCAGCGAAAAACTGTTTTTT CASRPTASSEKLFF
TRBJ2-6 NA 17 TRBV5-1 NA TGCGCCAGCAGGTTTAACAGGGAACGCTCTGGGGCCAACGTCCTGACTTTC CASRFNRERSGANVLTF
TRBJ2-7 NA 14 TRBV10-2 medium-sized TGCGCCAGCCGCGGGGACGGCCGGACCTACGAGCAGTACTTC CASRGDGRTYEQYF
TRBJ1-2 NA 13 TRBV5-5 NA TGTGCCAGCAGCCCGGACGGAAACTATGGCTACACCTTC CASSPDGNYGYTF
TRBJ2-2 TRBD1 14 TRBV5-1 NA TGCGCCAGCAGCTGGGACAGACTAACCGGGGAGCTGTTTTTT CASSWDRLTGELFF
TRBJ2-7 NA 13 TRBV5-6 NA TGTGCCAGCAGCTTAGCCGGGCCCTACGAGCAGTACTTC CASSLAGPYEQYF
TRBJ2-2 NA 14 TRBV14 NA TGTGCCAGCAGCCAAGAACTTAACACCGGGGAGCTGTTTTTT CASSQELNTGELFF
TRBJ2-5 NA 14 TRBV5-4 NA TGTGCCAGCAGCTTGGAGGACGGGGCAGAGACCCAGTACTTC CASSLEDGAETQYF
TRBJ1-1 NA 15 TRBV4-2 NA TGTGCCAGCAGCCAAGAGACAGACAGCCTACCTGAAGCTTTCTTT CASSQETDSLPEAFF
TRBJ2-2 TRBD2 14 TRBV5-1 once TGCGCCAGCAGCCGACTAGCGTTCACCGGGGAGCTGTTTTTT CASSRLAFTGELFF
TRBJ2-3 NA 13 TRBV7-2 NA TGTGCCAGCAGCTTAAATCCGGGAAATACGCAGTATTTT CASSLNPGNTQYF
TRBJ2-5 NA 12 TRBV7-9 NA TGTGCCAGCAGCCCCCTCGGTGAGACCCAGTACTTC CASSPLGETQYF
TRBJ1-2 NA 11 TRBV6-5 NA TGTGCCAGCGCTTCAACCTATGGCTACACCTTC CASASTYGYTF
TRBJ1-2 TRBD1 15 TRBV7-3 NA TGTGCCAGCAGCTTAGGCCAGGGACAGAACTATGGCTACACCTTC CASSLGQGQNYGYTF
TRBJ1-2 NA 13 TRBV28 NA TGTACCAGCAGTTTTGCGCAGGGGTATGGCTACACCTTC CTSSFAQGYGYTF
TRBJ1-2 NA 15 TRBV4-3 NA TGCGCCAGCAGCCAAGATTTGCGGGGGGGCTATGGCTACACCTTC CASSQDLRGGYGYTF
TRBJ2-1 NA 14 TRBV21-1 NA TGTGCCAGCAGCAAAGGGCTGCGAGGGGGTGAGCAGTTCTTC CASSKGLRGGEQFF
TRBJ2-5 TRBD1 13 TRBV6-6 once TGTGCCAGCAGTTTTACAGGGGAGGAGACCCAGTACTTC CASSFTGEETQYF
TRBJ1-2 NA 17 TRBV3-1/TRBV3-2 NA TGTGCCAGCAGCCAAGTAATATCGGGCAGGGGAGGATATGGCTACACCTTC CASSQVISGRGGYGYTF
TRBJ2-1 TRBD2 18 TRBV9 NA TGTGCCAGCAGCGTAGCCCCAATAGCGGGATCCTCCTACAATGAGCAGTTCTTC CASSVAPIAGSSYNEQFF
TRBJ2-3 NA 12 TRBV6-5 NA TGTGCCAGCAGGACTATCACAGATACGCAGTATTTT CASRTITDTQYF
TRBJ1-1 NA 15 TRBV7-2 NA TGTGCCAGCAGCTTCCAGGGAAGAGTGAACACTGAAGCTTTCTTT CASSFQGRVNTEAFF
TRBJ1-4 TRBD1 14 TRBV15 NA TGTGCCACCAGCAGAGGGCAGGGGGCCGAAAAACTGTTTTTT CATSRGQGAEKLFF
TRBJ1-2 NA 15 TRBV15 NA TGTGCCACCAGCATAGGACGACGGGGTAACTATGGCTACACCTTC CATSIGRRGNYGYTF
TRBJ1-6 TRBD1 16 TRBV5-4 NA TGTGCCAGCAGCTTACCCGGACAGGGGGGGAATTCACCCCTCCACTTT CASSLPGQGGNSPLHF
TRBJ2-2 NA 14 TRBV5-6 NA TGTGCCAGCAGCGGGGACGGGATCGGCGGGGAGCTGTTTTTT CASSGDGIGGELFF
TRBJ1-2 TRBD1 14 TRBV19 NA TGTGCCAGTAGTAAGTATTCGACAGGGGATGGCTACACCTTC CASSKYSTGDGYTF
TRBJ2-1 NA 12 TRBV7-9 NA TGTGCCAGCAGCCCCCACGACAATGAGCAGTTCTTC CASSPHDNEQFF
TRBJ1-5 NA 16 TRBV5-5 NA TGTGCCAGCAGCTTGGAGCCGGGTATTAGCAATCAGCCCCAGCATTTT CASSLEPGISNQPQHF
TRBJ1-3 TRBD1 13 TRBV2 NA TGTGCCAGTTCTACAGGGGTGGTAAACACCATATATTTT CASSTGVVNTIYF
TRBJ1-6 NA 14 TRBV9 NA TGTGCCAGCAGCGTAGAGGGGACGCTTTCACCCCTCCACTTT CASSVEGTLSPLHF
TRBJ2-1 NA 13 TRBV2 NA TGTGCCAGCAACAAGGCCAATACCAATGAGCAGTTCTTC CASNKANTNEQFF
TRBJ1-5 NA 15 TRBV11-2 once TGTGCCAGCAGCTTAGAAACAGGTGGAAGTCAGCCCCAGCATTTT CASSLETGGSQPQHF
TRBJ1-3 NA 15 TRBV5-5 NA TGTGCCAGCAGGTTGCACTTAAACTCTGGAAACACCATATATTTT CASRLHLNSGNTIYF
TRBJ2-2 NA 13 TRBV9 NA TGTGCCAGCAGCACAGTCCAATGGGGGGAGCTGTTTTTT CASSTVQWGELFF
TRBJ2-1 TRBD2 17 TRBV19 NA TGTGCCAGTAGTATAGATCTGGAGACTAGCGGGAGGAGGGAGCAGTTCTTC CASSIDLETSGRREQFF
TRBJ1-2 NA 13 TRBV14 NA TGTGCCAGCAGCCAAGATCAGGGATACGGCTACACCTTC CASSQDQGYGYTF